These 15 T cell receptor beta chains came from one sample sequenced in a study of blood T cell repertoires in COVID-19. Profiling relied on immunoSEQ multiplex PCR, and the TCRdb table lists in-frame clones only, not all of them. The table lists about 160,000 clones, more than 80% of them singletons. The sample taken for sequencing was peripheral blood. The origin of the receptors is a man aged 70 or older with acute or convalescent COVID-19.

The chain recombines TRBV2 with TRBJ1-2, with D tentatively TRBD1 (6 bases). The CDR3 totals 14 residues. The germline gives CDR1 SNHLY, CDR2 FYNNEI. The V end was cut by 4 bases, the J end by 5 bases, with 14 bases between. CDR3 sequence: CASSGDRTAYGYTF. CDR3 nucleotides: TGTGCCAGCAGTGGAGATCGGACAGCTTATGGCTACACCTTC.

This clone was counted once. The chain joins TRBV7-3 to TRBJ2-1; the match to TRBD2 covers 10 bases. Germline V gives CDR1 SGHTA, CDR2 FQGTGA. V trimming: 5 bases; J trimming: 7 bases; junction bases outside the gene matches: 11. This CDR3 has 16 residues. CDR3: CASSQQRGGNRNEQFF. In DNA form, the CDR3 reads TGTGCCAGCAGCCAACAGCGGGGGGGCAATCGGAATGAGCAGTTCTTC.

The sample holds a few counts of this clone. Other DNA sequences in this specimen translate into the identical CDR3. The chain couples TRBV7-9 to TRBJ2-5; D possibly corresponds to TRBD1 (5 bases). The CDR3 is 14 residues long. The germline V and J ends were trimmed by 3 bases and 3 bases, with 11 bases remaining between them. Germline CDR1 is SEHNR and CDR2 is FQNEAQ (reference sequence). The CDR3 spells CASSLGHVKETQYF. CDR3 nucleotides: TGTGCCAGCAGCTTGGGGCACGTAAAAGAGACCCAGTACTTC.

Worth noting for this clone: Compared with germline, one end of the junction differs, possibly owing to a read error. This chain joins TRBV7-9 and TRBJ1-2; no definite D call. CDR3 size: 12 residues. Germline CDR1 SEHNR, CDR2 FQNEAQ (reference sequence). The CDR3: CASSLDILAYTF. The CDR3 DNA sequence: TGTGCCAGCAGTTTAGACATCCTGGCATACACCTTC.

This clone was recorded a few times. The V call is TRBV18, the J call TRBJ2-5; 7 nucleotides line up with TRBD1. The germline CDR1 and CDR2 sequences are KGHSH and LQKENI. V gave up 4 bases and J gave up 1 base; unmatched junction bases: 3. The CDR3 extends over 14 amino acids. The CDR3 DNA reads TGTGCCAGCTCACTGGGACAGCTCCAAGAGACCCAGTACTTC. It specifies CASSLGQLQETQYF. The whole variable domain, filled in from reference TRBV18 and TRBJ2-5, reads NAGVMQNPRHLVRRRGQEARLRCSPMKGHSHVYWYRQLPEEGLKFMVYLQKENIIDESGMPKERFSAEFPKEGPSILRIQQVVRGDSAAYFCASSLGQLQETQYFGPGTRLLVL.

The chain has TRBV28 and TRBJ1-4; 8 nucleotides align to TRBD1. The junction had 8 bases not matched to a gene; V was cut back by 6 bases and J by 8 bases. This CDR3 has 14 amino acids. The germline V gene has CDR1 MDHEN and CDR2 SYDVKM. The CDR3 nucleotides are TGTGCCAGCAGCCCAGGGGGCCTTGTAGAAAAACTGTTTTTT. This translates into CASSPGGLVEKLFF.

The CDR3 is CASSAQRGGEQFF. The CDR3 nucleotides read TGCGCCAGCAGTGCACAACGCGGTGGTGAGCAGTTCTTC. The V and J genes are TRBV10-1 and TRBJ2-1; no clear D. Trimming took off 4 bases at V and 9 bases at J, with 13 bases between the two ends. The germline gives CDR1 WNHNN, CDR2 SYGVQD (reference sequence). CDR3 size: 13 residues.

The chain carries TRBV18 and TRBJ2-1; 8 nucleotides match TRBD1. The junction had 8 bases not matched to a gene; V was cut back by 3 bases and J by 4 bases. CDR1 is KGHSH and CDR2 is LQKENI in the germline V gene. CDR3 length: 16 amino acids. The DNA for the CDR3 is TGTGCCAGCTCACCTCGTCAGGGGGCGCCTTACAATGAGCAGTTCTTC. Protein sequence: CASSPRQGAPYNEQFF. The full variable domain, completed using reference TRBV18 and TRBJ2-1, is NAGVMQNPRHLVRRRGQEARLRCSPMKGHSHVYWYRQLPEEGLKFMVYLQKENIIDESGMPKERFSAEFPKEGPSILRIQQVVRGDSAAYFCASSPRQGAPYNEQFFGPGTRLTVL.

This chain uses TRBV11-2 with TRBJ2-3; 8 positions agree with TRBD1. Germline assignment: CDR1 SGHAT and CDR2 FQNNGV. Losses at the gene ends were 3 bases for V and 6 bases for J; bases not matched to a gene: 8. The CDR3 covers 15 residues. The CDR3 protein is CASSLWTGLGDTQYF. In DNA form, the CDR3 reads TGTGCCAGCAGCTTGTGGACAGGGCTCGGCGATACGCAGTATTTT. The full variable domain, completed using reference TRBV11-2 and TRBJ2-3, is EAGVAQSPRYKIIEKRQSVAFWCNPISGHATLYWYQQILGQGPKLLIQFQNNGVVDDSQLPKDRFSAERLKGVDSTLKIQPAKLEDSAVYLCASSLWTGLGDTQYFGPGTRLTVL.

The V call is TRBV12-3 or TRBV12-4, the J call TRBJ1-3; TRBD1 is a possible D gene (5 bases). The CDR3 runs to 13 residues. The V end lost 3 bases, the J end lost 3 bases, and 6 bases lay between the germline ends. CDR3 DNA: TGTGCCAGCAGTTTTCAGGGTGGAAACACCATATATTTT. Protein product: CASSFQGGNTIYF.

V and J are TRBV10-1 and TRBJ2-7, with D uncertain. CDR3 length equals 14 residues. Between the trimmed V and J ends, which lost 0 bases and 9 bases, there was a span of 15 bases. Per germline, CDR1 WNHNN and CDR2 SYGVQD (reference sequence). In DNA, the CDR3 is TGCGCCAGCAGTGAGTCACCCAACCTCGGCGGGCAGTACTTC. Amino acids: CASSESPNLGGQYF.

The chain recombines TRBV18 with TRBJ1-3, with 8 nucleotides matching TRBD1. Germline values: CDR1 KGHSH, CDR2 LQKENI. V lost 3 bases, J lost 2 bases, and 0 bases stayed unmatched. This CDR3 has 14 residues. The CDR3 spells CASSPTGAGNTIYF. As DNA, the CDR3 is TGTGCCAGCTCACCGACAGGGGCTGGAAACACCATATATTTT.

The chain couples TRBV10-2 to TRBJ2-1, with TRBD2 as a possible D gene (7 bases). Trimming took off 6 bases at V and 5 bases at J, with 11 bases between the two ends. The CDR3 is 13 residues long. The germline CDR1 and CDR2 sequences are WSHSY and SAAADI. The chain's CDR3 is CASRSGGNNEQFF. The CDR3 DNA reads as TGCGCCAGCAGATCGGGGGGCAACAATGAGCAGTTCTTC.

This rearrangement joins TRBV7-8 to TRBJ2-3, with 9 bases lining up with TRBD2. CDR1 is SGHVS, CDR2 FQNEAQ, per germline. The ends lost 1 base at V and 5 bases at J; junction bases unmatched: 7. The length of the CDR3 is 16 residues. The CDR3 nucleotides read TGTGCCAGCAGCTTAGTGGCGGGAGGGCCTATAGATACGCAGTATTTT. This codes for CASSLVAGGPIDTQYF.

The chain carries TRBV6-5 and TRBJ1-6, with 7 positions matching TRBD1. The germline gives CDR1 MNHEY, CDR2 SVGAGI. CDR3 length equals 13 residues. Losses at the gene ends were 7 bases for V and 9 bases for J; bases not matched to a gene: 6. CDR3 nucleotides: TGTGCCAGCAAGGGGGCAGCGTCTTCACCCCTCCACTTT. Protein product: CASKGAASSPLHF.